The rows below give T cell receptor beta chains drawn from one sample of a study of OX40 agonist ivuxolimab in advanced cancers. The table came from immunoSEQ multiplex PCR; TCRdb's copy has only in-frame clones and leaves some out. The sample includes tens of thousands of clones, 65% to 90% of them seen just once. The specimen comprised CD4+ or CD8+ T cells sorted from blood, sampled in a trial of the OX40 agonist ivuxolimab. The receptors derive from an adult with an advanced solid tumor such as melanoma, head and neck, liver or kidney cancer. Both conserved end residues are part of each CDR3. Fields, in order: clone size, J gene, V gene, D gene, CDR3 protein, CDR3 DNA. A D gene is named only where the DNA matches it firmly. Some rows mark clone size as missing; the rest say once, few, many or name a class of expanded clone.

NA	TRBJ2-2	TRBV5-1	TRBD1	CASSFEAGGTGELFF	TGCGCCAGCAGCTTTGAGGCAGGGGGCACCGGGGAGCTGTTTTTT
NA	TRBJ1-1	TRBV27	TRBD1	CASSFGTGHSEAFF	TGTGCCAGCAGTTTTGGGACAGGGCACTCTGAAGCTTTCTTT
NA	TRBJ1-3	TRBV6-6	NA	CASSPQGGTIYF	TGTGCCAGCAGCCCGCAAGGGGGCACCATATATTTT
few	TRBJ2-2	TRBV7-9	TRBD2	CASSSPGLVSPGELFF	TGTGCCAGCAGCTCTCCGGGACTAGTCAGTCCCGGGGAGCTGTTTTTT
NA	TRBJ1-4	TRBV2	NA	CASLGATNEKLFF	TGTGCCAGTTTAGGGGCAACTAATGAAAAACTGTTTTTT
NA	TRBJ2-7	TRBV13	TRBD1	CASSLGDRGFEQYF	TGTGCCAGCAGCTTAGGGGACAGGGGTTTCGAGCAGTACTTC
NA	TRBJ2-2	TRBV29-1	NA	CSVLRGGSAGELFF	TGCAGCGTCCTTAGGGGGGGATCGGCCGGGGAGCTGTTTTTT
NA	TRBJ1-5	TRBV7-9	TRBD1	CASSLGTGFGNQPQHF	TGTGCCAGCAGCTTAGGGACAGGGTTCGGCAATCAGCCCCAGCATTTT
NA	TRBJ1-4	TRBV6-1	NA	CASSDSWANEKLFF	TGTGCCAGCAGTGATAGTTGGGCGAATGAAAAACTGTTTTTT
once	TRBJ2-3	TRBV11-2	TRBD1	CASSVQGAEDTQYF	TGTGCCAGCAGCGTCCAGGGGGCGGAAGATACGCAGTATTTT
NA	TRBJ1-1	TRBV27	NA	CASSPPPGDTEAFF	TGTGCCAGCAGTCCACCTCCGGGGGATACTGAAGCTTTCTTT
few	TRBJ2-2	TRBV13	NA	CASSPRGLNTGELFF	TGTGCCAGCAGCCCCAGGGGCTTGAACACCGGGGAGCTGTTTTTT
NA	TRBJ2-3	TRBV14	TRBD2	CASGLAGDPDTQYF	TGTGCCAGCGGACTAGCGGGAGACCCAGATACGCAGTATTTT
NA	TRBJ1-5	TRBV28	NA	CASSPFDQPQHF	TGTGCCAGCAGTCCATTCGATCAGCCCCAGCATTTT
NA	TRBJ2-7	TRBV4-1	NA	CASSQDSAGATYEQYF	TGCGCCAGCAGCCAAGATTCGGCAGGGGCGACCTACGAGCAGTACTTC
NA	TRBJ2-7	TRBV6-6	TRBD2	CASSYSRGDEQYF	TGTGCCAGCAGTTACTCTCGGGGGGACGAGCAGTACTTC
NA	TRBJ1-1	TRBV6-6	NA	CASSSSTTEAFF	NA